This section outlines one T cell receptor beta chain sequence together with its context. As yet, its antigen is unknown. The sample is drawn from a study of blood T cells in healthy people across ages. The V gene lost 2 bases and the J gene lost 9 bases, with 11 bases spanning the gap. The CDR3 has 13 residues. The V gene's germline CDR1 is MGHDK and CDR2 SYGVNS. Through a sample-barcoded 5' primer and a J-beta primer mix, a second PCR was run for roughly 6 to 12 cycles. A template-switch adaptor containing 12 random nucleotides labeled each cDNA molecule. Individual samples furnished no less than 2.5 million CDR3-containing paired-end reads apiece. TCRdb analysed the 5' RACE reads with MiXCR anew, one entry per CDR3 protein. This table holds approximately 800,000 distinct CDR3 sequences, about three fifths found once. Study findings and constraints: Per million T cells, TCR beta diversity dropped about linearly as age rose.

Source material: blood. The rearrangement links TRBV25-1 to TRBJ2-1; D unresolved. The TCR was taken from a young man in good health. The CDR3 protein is CASSEPRVLEQFF. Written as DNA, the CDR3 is TGTGCCAGCAGTGAACCCCGAGTTCTTGAGCAGTTCTTC.